These 26 T cell receptor beta chains share one sample of origin, sequenced in a study of post-analysis software for immune sequencing data. General study results and limits: When patients were compared with controls, 4 or 5 TRBV segments were more frequent, TRBV5-6, TRBV5-1 and TRBV20-1 among them.

Prepared TCR beta cDNA libraries contained unique molecular identifiers. TCRdb called the PCR reads again in MiXCR, with one record for every CDR3 protein. The table records 820,000 or so distinct CDR3 sequences, approximately 57% of them present only once. The antigens these receptors bind are not known. Sequenced input: blood. These receptors originate from a girl aged 5-17 years with multiple sclerosis.

This chain uses TRBV10-3 with TRBJ1-1; the D is unclear. V was cut by 5 bases and J by 3 bases, with 19 bases left in between. The CDR3 is 16 residues long. Germline V gene data show CDR1 as ENHRY and CDR2 as SYGVKD. The CDR3 DNA reads TGTGCCATCAGTAAGACATACCTCGGGAGCGACACTGAAGCTTTCTTT. This gives the protein CAISKTYLGSDTEAFF.

This clonotype was seen at least ten times. An end of the junction differs from the germline gene, which may be a read error. This chain uses TRBV7-3 with TRBJ1-2; D might be TRBD1 (5 bases). This CDR3 spans 16 amino acids. Per the germline V gene, CDR1 is SGHTA and CDR2 is FQGTGA. Here the CDR3 reads CASSLTPQLGEGGYTF. The CDR3 coding sequence is TGTGCCAGCAGCCTAACTCCCCAGTTAGGGGAAGGGGGCTACACCTTC.

As DNA, the CDR3 is TGTGCCAGCCTCATGGGAGGGGACACTGAAGCTTTCTTT. Translated: CASLMGGDTEAFF. The V and J genes are TRBV21-1 and TRBJ1-1. TRBV21-1 is a pseudogene segment. The CDR3 runs to 13 residues.

The chain combines TRBV7-6 with TRBJ2-5; D unresolved. The CDR3 consists of 15 residues. Germline CDR1 SGHVS, CDR2 FNYEAQ. Trimming cost V 7 bases and J 2 bases, with 17 bases left between them. CDR3 coding DNA: TGTGCCAGCACCACTGTGGGTTTCGGGCAAGAGACCCAGTACTTC. As protein: CASTTVGFGQETQYF.

The chain recombines TRBV12-3 or TRBV12-4 with TRBJ1-5; D call uncertain. The CDR3 length is 14 residues. V shed 5 bases and J shed 0 bases, with 8 bases lying between them. The CDR3 loop reads CASSAQDSNQPQHF. The DNA for the CDR3 is TGTGCCAGCAGTGCCCAGGATAGCAATCAGCCCCAGCATTTT.

There are a few counts of this clonotype. The chain couples TRBV15 to TRBJ1-5; possible D gene TRBD1, 6 bases. V shed 4 bases and J shed 4 bases, with 11 bases lying between them. This CDR3 comprises 14 residues. CDR1 is LNHNV and CDR2 is YYDKDF in the germline V gene (reference sequence). CDR3 nucleotides: TGTGCCACCAGCATCGGAACAGGGAATCAGCCCCAGCATTTT. This encodes CATSIGTGNQPQHF. The whole variable domain, filled in from reference TRBV15 and TRBJ1-5, reads DAMVIQNPRYQVTQFGKPVTLSCSQTLNHNVMYWYQQKSSQAPKLLFHYYDKDFNNEADTPDNFQSRRPNTSFCFLDIRSPGLGDTAMYLCATSIGTGNQPQHFGDGTRLSIL.

This clonotype turned up a few times. V is TRBV5-1 and J is TRBJ2-7; no reliable D call. V lost 0 bases and J lost 2, with 9 bases in between. Germline V gene sequence: CDR1 SGHRS, CDR2 YFSETQ. The CDR3 spans 14 residues. The CDR3 protein is CASSLAQMTYEQYF. The DNA for the CDR3 is TGCGCCAGCAGCTTGGCCCAGATGACCTACGAGCAGTACTTC.

This clonotype was found a few times. The rearrangement joins TRBV12-3 or TRBV12-4 to TRBJ1-2; TRBD1 matches at 12 bases. V lost 6 bases and J lost 8; bases outside the gene matches: 7. The CDR3 is 14 residues long. CDR3 sequence reads: CASSPGQGARGYTF. As DNA, the CDR3 is TGTGCCAGCAGCCCGGGACAGGGGGCGAGAGGCTACACCTTC.

V gene TRBV9 combines with J gene TRBJ2-5; a possible D gene is TRBD2 (7 bases). V gave up 3 bases and J gave up 2 bases, with 14 bases separating them. The germline V gene encodes CDR1 SGDLS and CDR2 YYNGEE. The CDR3 has 15 amino acids. CDR3 coding DNA: TGTGCCAGCAGCGCTGGGGGGGCGAGGCAAGAGACCCAGTACTTC. Residues: CASSAGGARQETQYF.

This clonotype was seen only a few times. The rearrangement uses TRBV7-2 and TRBJ2-1; 8 positions match TRBD2. The junction had 1 base not matched to a gene; V was cut back by 0 bases and J by 3 bases. This CDR3 spans 15 amino acids. Germline CDR1 reads SGHTA; CDR2 reads FQGNSA. The CDR3 coding sequence is TGTGCCAGCAGCTTAGCAGCGGGGGTCTACAATGAGCAGTTCTTC. Translating gives CASSLAAGVYNEQFF.

This chain joins TRBV27 and TRBJ1-2; a possible D gene is TRBD1 (6 bases). The ends were cut back, 3 bases at V and 3 bases at J, with 11 bases in the middle. The CDR3 has 14 residues. Germline values: CDR1 MNHEY, CDR2 SMNVEV (reference sequence). DNA for the CDR3: TGTGCCAGCAGTTTGAACAGGGCCTACTATGGCTACACCTTC. Translation gives CASSLNRAYYGYTF.

V usage is TRBV5-1 and J usage is TRBJ2-1, with D possibly called TRBD1 or TRBD2 (5 bases each). Trimming cost V 6 bases and J 6 bases, with 22 bases left between them. The CDR3 length is 16 residues. CDR1 SGHRS and CDR2 YFSETQ come from the germline V gene. The CDR3 here is CASKWGRRLRGNEQFF. The CDR3 nucleotides read TGCGCCAGCAAGTGGGGTAGGCGGCTGAGGGGCAATGAGCAGTTCTTC.

This clonotype was counted a few times. V gene TRBV6-5 combines with J gene TRBJ2-7, with 9 positions matching TRBD1. J gave up 7 bases and V 5 bases, and 9 bases lay outside the gene matches. The V gene's germline CDR1 is MNHEY and CDR2 SVGAGI. There are 14 residues in the CDR3. CDR3 DNA sequence: TGTGCCAGCAGTCACAGGGGGCCCCTACGGGAGCAGTACTTC. It translates to CASSHRGPLREQYF.

The V gene is TRBV7-9, the J gene TRBJ2-6; perhaps TRBD2 as D (6 bases). Germline CDR1 SEHNR, CDR2 FQNEAQ (reference sequence). Trimming stripped 3 bases from V and 0 bases from J, with 12 bases between. The CDR3 has 17 residues. CDR3 coding DNA: TGTGCCAGCAGCTTGGAGGGCAGAAGCTCTGGGGCCAACGTCCTGACTTTC. Translated: CASSLEGRSSGANVLTF.

The chain recombines TRBV12-1 with TRBJ2-1. TRBV12-1 counts as a pseudogene. The CDR3 is made up of 16 amino acids. The CDR3 region is CASSITAVGSYNEQFF. CDR3 in DNA: TGTGCCAGCAGCATTACAGCGGTAGGATCCTACAATGAGCAGTTCTTC.

This clonotype has more than one count but fewer than ten. V gene TRBV12-3 or TRBV12-4 combines with J gene TRBJ2-7, with D maybe TRBD1 (6 bases). V was pared by 4 bases and J by 0 bases, with 13 bases between. This CDR3 has 15 amino acids. As DNA, the CDR3 is TGTGCCAGCAGTTGGTTGGCAGGGGTCTCCTACGAGCAGTACTTC. It specifies CASSWLAGVSYEQYF.

Only a few counts were recorded for this clonotype. This chain links TRBV5-1 with TRBJ2-7; D unresolved. The germline gives CDR1 SGHRS, CDR2 YFSETQ. CDR3 length equals 15 residues. V was clipped by 0 bases and J by 3 bases, with 13 bases between them. The CDR3 spells CASSLVLGPDYEQYF. As DNA, the CDR3 is TGCGCCAGCAGCTTGGTGCTAGGACCGGACTACGAGCAGTACTTC.

The chain uses TRBV5-1 and TRBJ2-7; a possible D gene is TRBD1 (6 bases). Per the germline V gene, CDR1 is SGHRS and CDR2 is YFSETQ. V dropped 0 bases and J dropped 7 bases, with 14 bases sitting between them. This CDR3 is 14 amino acids long. The DNA for the CDR3 is TGCGCCAGCAGCTTGGACAGGGCTAAGGGAGAGCAGTACTTC. The encoded protein is CASSLDRAKGEQYF.

The chain combines TRBV27 with TRBJ2-1; 16 bases line up with TRBD2. This CDR3 spans 17 amino acids. CDR1 is MNHEY, CDR2 SMNVEV, per germline (reference sequence). Germline trimming cut 3 bases from V and 7 bases from J; bases unmatched to any gene: 6. The CDR3 DNA reads TGTGCCAGCAGTTTGTTAGCGGGACTAGCGGGGGGGAATGAGCAGTTCTTC. Translation gives CASSLLAGLAGGNEQFF.

The chain couples TRBV28 to TRBJ2-4; D is perhaps TRBD1 (6 bases). The tail of the sequence fits TRBJ2-7 better, so the J call may be wrong. CDR1 and CDR2 (germline): MDHEN, SYDVKM. The CDR3 totals 15 residues. The DNA for the CDR3 is TGTGCCAGCAGGTCCACAGACAGGTTTTCCTACGAGCAGTACTTC. Amino acids: CASRSTDRFSYEQYF.

This clonotype was seen a few times. The chain joins TRBV18 to TRBJ1-2, with 7 bases matching TRBD1. Germline values: CDR1 KGHSH, CDR2 LQKENI. The CDR3 is made up of 15 amino acids. Losses at the gene ends were 5 bases for V and 0 bases for J; bases not matched to a gene: 6. CDR3 DNA: TGTGCCAGCTCATACAACAGGGGTCCTAACTATGGCTACACCTTC. Its protein product is CASSYNRGPNYGYTF.

V gene TRBV7-6 combines with J gene TRBJ2-1; the D gene could be TRBD1 or TRBD2 (6 bases each). This CDR3 region has 14 residues. Germline values: CDR1 SGHVS, CDR2 FNYEAQ. V dropped 5 bases and J dropped 8 bases, with 16 bases sitting between them. CDR3 sequence (DNA): TGTGCCAGCAGCATACGAAGGGGGGCCGATGAGCAGTTCTTC. Translated: CASSIRRGADEQFF.

V gene TRBV12-3 or TRBV12-4 combines with J gene TRBJ1-1; tentatively, D is TRBD1 (6 bases). V shed 5 bases and J shed 0 bases, with 13 bases lying between them. This CDR3 is 15 amino acids long. The CDR3 loop reads CASSRETGMNTEAFF. The DNA for the CDR3 is TGTGCCAGCAGTAGGGAGACAGGTATGAACACTGAAGCTTTCTTT.

The rearrangement links TRBV11-2 to TRBJ2-3; D is unclear. CDR3 length: 14 amino acids. Germline CDR1 reads SGHAT; CDR2 reads FQNNGV. The V gene lost 5 bases and the J gene lost 1 base, with 10 bases spanning the gap. Written as DNA, the CDR3 is TGTGCCAGCAGCAGACCCTCTGGCACAGATACGCAGTATTTT. Protein: CASSRPSGTDTQYF.

In its sample, this clonotype was seen a few times. The chain carries TRBV5-1 and TRBJ2-7; D tentatively reads TRBD1 or TRBD2 (5 bases each). Germline V gene sequence: CDR1 SGHRS, CDR2 YFSETQ. The CDR3 is 12 residues long. The V gene lost 4 bases and the J gene lost 4 bases, with 9 bases spanning the gap. In DNA form, the CDR3 reads TGCGCCAGCAGCAGAGAGGGGTACGAGCAGTACTTC. Amino acids: CASSREGYEQYF. The whole variable domain, filled in from reference TRBV5-1 and TRBJ2-7, reads KAGVTQTPRYLIKTRGQQVTLSCSPISGHRSVSWYQQTPGQGLQFLFEYFSETQRNKGNFPGRFSGRQFSNSRSEMNVSTLELGDSALYLCASSREGYEQYFGPGTRLTVT.

The J gene is TRBJ2-7, the V gene TRBV5-1; D not certain. Trimming left V 4 bases short and J 7 bases short, with 18 bases between. The CDR3 covers 14 residues. The germline CDR1 and CDR2 sequences are SGHRS and YFSETQ. This CDR3 is CASSHPELSEEQYF. DNA of the CDR3: TGCGCCAGCAGCCACCCGGAGCTCTCGGAAGAGCAGTACTTC.